The 8 T cell receptor beta chains given below trace back to one sample, sequenced in a study of CD8 T cells in Susac syndrome. Random-hexamer reverse transcription was applied to roughly 0.5 to 1 ug RNA. MiXCR, applied by TCRdb to the immunoSEQ multiplex PCR reads, yields one record per CDR3 protein. This sample yields 150,000 to 200,000 distinct CDR3 sequences, of which about 91% are seen a single time; 0.065% to 0.1% belongs to the top ten. The sample comprised CD4+ T cells from PBMCs. Receptors were obtained from a human donor in good health.

V and J are TRBV28 and TRBJ2-7, with 9 bases fitting TRBD2. Germline trimming cut 6 bases from V and 4 bases from J; bases unmatched to any gene: 13. This CDR3 is 16 amino acids long. From germline, CDR1 is MDHEN and CDR2 SYDVKM. CDR3 DNA: TGTGCCAGCAGCCTTCCTACTAGCGGGCGAGGTTACGAGCAGTACTTC. It is translated as CASSLPTSGRGYEQYF.

This chain connects TRBV2 to TRBJ1-1, with a tentative D call TRBD1 (6 bases). The CDR3 spans 14 residues. Between the trimmed V and J ends, which lost 8 bases and 5 bases, there was a span of 18 bases. The germline V gene has CDR1 SNHLY and CDR2 FYNNEI. In DNA, the CDR3 is TGTGCCAGCTCACTACAGGGACCCGGGACTGAAGCTTTCTTT. Its protein product is CASSLQGPGTEAFF.

The chain recombines TRBV18 with TRBJ2-1; D remains unclear. The CDR3 has 15 residues. The V gene lost 3 bases and the J gene lost 7 bases, with 16 bases spanning the gap. Germline-derived CDR1 and CDR2 are KGHSH and LQKENI. In DNA, the CDR3 is TGTGCCAGCTCACCGGTGGCAGATTTTGGAAATGAGCAGTTCTTC. It yields the protein CASSPVADFGNEQFF.

V usage is TRBV10-3 and J usage is TRBJ2-5; 9 positions agree with TRBD2. Germline-derived CDR1 and CDR2 are ENHRY and SYGVKD. The CDR3 length is 15 residues. V dropped 8 bases and J dropped 2; count of bases not matched to a gene: 9. CDR3 nucleotides: TGTGCCATCCGGAGTAGCGGGGGTAGTCAAGAGACCCAGTACTTC. Protein product: CAIRSSGGSQETQYF.

The V call is TRBV4-1, the J call TRBJ2-1, with TRBD1 matching 10 bases. Germline-derived CDR1 and CDR2 are MGHRA and YSYEKL. This CDR3 contains 16 residues. Germline trimming cut 3 bases from V and 5 bases from J; bases unmatched to any gene: 7. The CDR3 loop is CASSHPFGTGDNEQFF. The DNA for the CDR3 is TGCGCCAGCAGCCATCCCTTCGGGACAGGGGACAATGAGCAGTTCTTC.

The V and J genes are TRBV20-1 and TRBJ2-1; TRBD2 aligns across 10 bases. In germline, CDR1 is DFQATT, CDR2 SNEGSKA (reference sequence). The ends lost 0 bases at V and 4 bases at J; junction bases unmatched: 9. CDR3 size: 17 residues. CDR3 coding DNA: TGCAGTGCTAGAGATCCGAGTAGCGGGAGGTCTTACAATGAGCAGTTCTTC. Its translation: CSARDPSSGRSYNEQFF.

The gene calls are TRBV18 and TRBJ2-3; D gene uncertain. The CDR3 is 14 residues long. From germline, CDR1 is KGHSH and CDR2 LQKENI. Trimming cost V 3 bases and J 0 bases, with 7 bases left between them. The chain's CDR3 is CASSPSTSTDTQYF. The CDR3 DNA reads TGTGCCAGCTCACCGAGCACTAGCACAGATACGCAGTATTTT. Combining the CDR3 with reference TRBV18 and TRBJ2-3 gives the whole variable domain NAGVMQNPRHLVRRRGQEARLRCSPMKGHSHVYWYRQLPEEGLKFMVYLQKENIIDESGMPKERFSAEFPKEGPSILRIQQVVRGDSAAYFCASSPSTSTDTQYFGPGTRLTVL.

This sequence joins TRBV5-1 and TRBJ2-5, with 9 bases aligning to TRBD1. J gave up 4 bases and V 7 bases, and 5 bases lay outside the gene matches. Looked up from germline, CDR1 is SGHRS and CDR2 is YFSETQ. CDR3 length: 13 amino acids. The chain's CDR3 is CASGGQGRETQYF. The DNA for the CDR3 is TGCGCCAGCGGAGGACAGGGGCGAGAGACCCAGTACTTC.